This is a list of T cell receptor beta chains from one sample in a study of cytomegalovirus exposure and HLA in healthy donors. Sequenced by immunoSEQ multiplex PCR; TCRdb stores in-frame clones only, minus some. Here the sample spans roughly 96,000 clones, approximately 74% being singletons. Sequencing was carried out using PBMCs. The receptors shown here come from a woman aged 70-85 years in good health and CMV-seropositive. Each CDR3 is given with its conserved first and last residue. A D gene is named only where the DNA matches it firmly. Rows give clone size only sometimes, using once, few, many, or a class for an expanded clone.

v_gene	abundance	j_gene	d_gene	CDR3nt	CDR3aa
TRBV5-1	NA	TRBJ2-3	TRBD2	TGCGCCAGCACCGACGTTTTTAGCGGGCGAGATACGCAGTATTTT	CASTDVFSGRDTQYF
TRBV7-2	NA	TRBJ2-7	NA	TGTGCCAGCAGCGCTCGGAGGGCCGGGCGTTCCTCTCTAAAATACGAGCAGTACTTC	CASSARRAGRSSLKYEQYF
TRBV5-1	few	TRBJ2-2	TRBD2	TGCGCCAGCAGCCTAGGACTAGGGAACACCGGGGAGCTGTTTTTT	CASSLGLGNTGELFF
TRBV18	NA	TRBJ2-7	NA	TGTGCCAGCTCACCACCCACAGGGTCCAACGAGCAGTACTTC	CASSPPTGSNEQYF
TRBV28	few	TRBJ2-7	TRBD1	TGTGCCAGCAGTTCCTACCGGGACAGGGGTTCCTACGAGCAGTACTTC	CASSSYRDRGSYEQYF
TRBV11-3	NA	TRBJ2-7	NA	TGTGCCAGCAGCTCGGGGGAAACCTACGAGCAGTACTTC	CASSSGETYEQYF
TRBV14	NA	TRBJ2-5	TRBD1	TGTGCCAGCAGCCAAGGCCTGGGACAGGGGGCTGGAGAGACCCAGTACTTC	CASSQGLGQGAGETQYF
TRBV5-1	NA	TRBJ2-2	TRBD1	TGCGCCAGCAGCTTGGAGGGACAGGGGGTCGGAGGCACCGGGGAGCTGTTTTTT	CASSLEGQGVGGTGELFF
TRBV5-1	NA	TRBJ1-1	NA	TGCGCCAGCAGCCTACAGGGTAGTCTCGCTGAAGCTTTCTTT	CASSLQGSLAEAFF
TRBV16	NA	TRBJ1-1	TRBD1	TGTGCCAGCAGCCGGGGACAGGGAGGGACTGAAGCTTTCTTT	CASSRGQGGTEAFF
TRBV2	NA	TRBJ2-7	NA	TGTGCCAGCAGTGTAACAGGGTCCTACGAGCAGTACTTC	CASSVTGSYEQYF
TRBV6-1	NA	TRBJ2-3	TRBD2	TGTGCCAGCAGTTTTCTAGCGGGGGGGCAGTATTTT	CASSFLAGGQYF
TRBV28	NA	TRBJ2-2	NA	TGTGCCAGCAGTTTTCGTCAGGGAAGAATCACCGGGGAGCTGTTTTTT	CASSFRQGRITGELFF
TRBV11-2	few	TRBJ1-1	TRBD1	TGTGCCAGCAGCCTAGGACAGGGAAACACTGAAGCTTTCTTT	CASSLGQGNTEAFF
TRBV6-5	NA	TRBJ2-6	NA	TGTGCCAGCAGAAGGGGGTCTGGGGCCAACGTCCTGACTTTC	CASRRGSGANVLTF
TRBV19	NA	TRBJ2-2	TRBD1	TGTGCCAGTTCCGGGACAGGCCGTGTTGGGGAGCTGTTTTTT	CASSGTGRVGELFF
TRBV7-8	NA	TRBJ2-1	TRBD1	TGTGCCAGCAGCACAACCGGGACAGGGGACTCCCAGTTCTTC	CASSTTGTGDSQFF
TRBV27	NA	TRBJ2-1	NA	TGTGCCAGCAGTTTATCTCCGCAGCGGGCCTACAATGAGCAGTTCTTC	CASSLSPQRAYNEQFF
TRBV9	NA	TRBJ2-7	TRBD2	TGTGCCAGCAGCTCCGGGACTAGCGCTACGGACGAGCAGTACTTC	CASSSGTSATDEQYF
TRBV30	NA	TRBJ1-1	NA	TGTGCCTGGGCCTTCGTCGGGAAAAACACTGAAGCTTTCTTT	CAWAFVGKNTEAFF
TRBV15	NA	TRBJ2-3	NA	TGTGCCACCAGCCCTAGCACAGATACGCAGTATTTT	CATSPSTDTQYF
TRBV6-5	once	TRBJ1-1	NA	TGTGCCAGCAGTTACTCGGACAGTACGAACACTGAAGCTTTCTTT	CASSYSDSTNTEAFF
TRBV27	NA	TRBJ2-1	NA	TGTGCCAGCAGTTTATTGGGAACCCCAGGGCACAATGAGCAGTTCTTC	CASSLLGTPGHNEQFF
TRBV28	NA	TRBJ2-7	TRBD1	TGTGCCAGCAGTTCCGAGACAGGGAACTCCTACGAGCAGTACTTC	CASSSETGNSYEQYF
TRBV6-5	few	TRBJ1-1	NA	TGTGCCAGCAGTTTCCGGACAGTCTCGAACACTGAAGCTTTCTTT	CASSFRTVSNTEAFF
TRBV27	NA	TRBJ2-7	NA	TGTGCCAGCAGTTTTCGACTAGGAGGGGACTACGAGCAGTACTTC	CASSFRLGGDYEQYF
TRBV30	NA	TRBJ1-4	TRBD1	TGTGCCTGGAGCCAACTCTGGGACAGGGTGGGTTCTGGTGGAAAACTGTTTTTT	CAWSQLWDRVGSGGKLFF
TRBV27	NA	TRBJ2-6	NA	TGTGCCAGCAGTTTAATATTCTCTGGGGCCAACGTCCTGACTTTC	CASSLIFSGANVLTF
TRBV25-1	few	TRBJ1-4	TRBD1	TGTGCCAGCAGTGACGACAGGGGGTGGAAACTGTTTTTT	CASSDDRGWKLFF
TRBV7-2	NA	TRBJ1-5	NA	TGTGCCAGCAGCTTTAACTCCGGGAACCAGCCCCAGCATTTT	CASSFNSGNQPQHF
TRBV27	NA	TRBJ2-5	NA	TGTGCCACAGCCCGAGGAGGAGGGACAGAGACCCAGTACTTC	CATARGGGTETQYF
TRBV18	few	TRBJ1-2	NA	TGTGCCAGCTCTCAACTTCCCCCGGTCGGGGATTCCTATGGCTACACCTTC	CASSQLPPVGDSYGYTF
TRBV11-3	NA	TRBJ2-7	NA	TGTGCCAGCAGCCCAGGGTCAACCTACGAGCAGTACTTC	CASSPGSTYEQYF
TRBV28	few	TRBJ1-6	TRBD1	TGTGCCAGCAGCTGGACAGGGTTCCATTCACCCCTCCACTTT	CASSWTGFHSPLHF
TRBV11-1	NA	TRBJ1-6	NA	TGTGCCAGCAGCCCCCTCAGGGATTCCTATAATTCACCCCTCCACTTT	CASSPLRDSYNSPLHF
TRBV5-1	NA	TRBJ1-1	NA	TGCGCCAGCAGCCTAATGGACAGGAACACTGAAGCTTTCTTT	CASSLMDRNTEAFF
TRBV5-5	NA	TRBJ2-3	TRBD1	TGTGCCAGCAGCCTTTGGACAGGGATCAGGACAGATACGCAGTATTTT	CASSLWTGIRTDTQYF
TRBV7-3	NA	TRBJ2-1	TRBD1	TGTGCCAGCAAAGGGACAGGCTCCTACAATGAGCAGTTCTTC	CASKGTGSYNEQFF
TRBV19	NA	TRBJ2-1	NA	TGTGCCAGTAGTATATTGTTCGGGGGTGAGCAGTTCTTC	CASSILFGGEQFF
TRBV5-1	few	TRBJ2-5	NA	TGCGCCAGCAGCTTGTCACTAAGCCAAGAGACCCAGTACTTC	CASSLSLSQETQYF
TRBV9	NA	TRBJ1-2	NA	TGTGCCAGCAGCGAAAGCACGGGGGATGGCTACACCTTC	CASSESTGDGYTF
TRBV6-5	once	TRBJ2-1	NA	TGTGCCAGCAGTTTCACCTTTAGACAGGGAGGTGAGCAGTTCTTC	CASSFTFRQGGEQFF
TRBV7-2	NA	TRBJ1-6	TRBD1	TGTGCCAGCACCCCGTTGGCAGGGGGCAGTTCACCCCTCCACTTT	CASTPLAGGSSPLHF
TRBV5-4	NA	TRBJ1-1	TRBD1	TGTGCCAGCAGCTTAGACAGGGAGAACACTGAAGCTTTCTTT	CASSLDRENTEAFF
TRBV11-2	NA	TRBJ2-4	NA	TGTGCCAGCAGCCAACGGAACGACGAGGACTTC	CASSQRNDEDF
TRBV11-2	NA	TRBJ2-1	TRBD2	TGTGCCAGCAGCCCTTACCCTAGCGGGAGTTTCCATGAGCAGTTCTTC	CASSPYPSGSFHEQFF
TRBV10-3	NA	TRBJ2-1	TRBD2	TGTGCCATCAGGGTAGCGGGGGGCATCAATGAGCAGTTCTTC	CAIRVAGGINEQFF
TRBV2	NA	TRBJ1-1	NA	TGTGCCAGCAGTTCCAGGGTGGGCTACACTGAAGCTTTCTTT	CASSSRVGYTEAFF
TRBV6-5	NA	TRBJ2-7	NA	TGTGCCAGCAGTTACGTCCCGGGGGACAGCGAGCAGTACTTC	CASSYVPGDSEQYF
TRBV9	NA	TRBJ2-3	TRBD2	TGTGCCAGCAGCGAGGGACCCTGGGGGAGGGGGCAGTATTTT	CASSEGPWGRGQYF
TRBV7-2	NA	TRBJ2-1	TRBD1	TGTGCCAGCAGCTCCCGGACAGGGGGCCTATCAGGTGAGCAGTTCTTC	CASSSRTGGLSGEQFF
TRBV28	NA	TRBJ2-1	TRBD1	TGTGCCAGTACCCGGGACAGGGGCAACACCTACAATGAGCAGTTCTTC	CASTRDRGNTYNEQFF
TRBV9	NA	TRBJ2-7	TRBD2	TGTGCCAGCAGCTCAGGGGGACTAGCGGGGGCCTCCTACGAGCAGTACTTC	CASSSGGLAGASYEQYF
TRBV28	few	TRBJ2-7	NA	TGTGCCAGCACCCGGGGGTGGGGCCACTCCTACGAGCAGTACTTC	CASTRGWGHSYEQYF
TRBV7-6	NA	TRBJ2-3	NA	TGTGCCAGCAGCTTAGAGTCAGGGAGCACAGATACGCAGTATTTT	CASSLESGSTDTQYF
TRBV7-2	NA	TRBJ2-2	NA	TGTGCCACCCCAATACCCGGAGGACGATTAAACACCGGGGAGCTGTTTTTT	CATPIPGGRLNTGELFF
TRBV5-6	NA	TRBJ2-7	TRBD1	TGTGCCAGCAGCCCGGGACAGGGGGCTTATGAGCAGTACTTC	CASSPGQGAYEQYF
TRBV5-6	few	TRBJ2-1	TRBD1	TGTGCCAGCCTGAGGGACAGCAATGAGCAGTTCTTC	CASLRDSNEQFF
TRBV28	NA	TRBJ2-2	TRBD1	TGTGCCAGCCGTGGGGACCATCCCGGGACAGCCAACACCGGGGAGCTGTTTTTT	CASRGDHPGTANTGELFF
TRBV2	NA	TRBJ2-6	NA	TGTGCCAGCCGGGACTTCAGCTCTGGGGCCAACGTCCTGACTTTC	CASRDFSSGANVLTF